A single sample is the source of the 17 T cell receptor beta chains below, sequenced in a study of PD-1 blockade in classical Hodgkin lymphoma. Every patient relapsed after autologous stem cell transplantation, and brentuximab vedotin exposure varied. Only in-frame clones appear in the TCRdb table, and some are missing; sequencing was by immunoSEQ multiplex PCR. The sample holds about 28,000 clones; just under 80% are singletons and the top ten take around a third. Sequencing was performed on peripheral blood mononuclear cells (PBMCs), taken before the second cycle of nivolumab. The origin of the receptors is a human donor with classical Hodgkin lymphoma.

The chain links TRBV11-3 to TRBJ2-3; D gene unclear. The length of the CDR3 is 13 residues. V lost 2 bases and J 15 bases, leaving 18 bases between the germline ends. Germline assignment: CDR1 SGHNT and CDR2 YENEEA. CDR3 protein: CASSLMGPRLVYF. In nucleotides, the CDR3 is TGTGCCAGCAGCTTAATGGGCCCGCGACTCGTCTATTTT.

The chain is built from TRBV14 and TRBJ2-1; D gene unclear. CDR3 length: 14 residues. V shed 4 bases and J shed 7 bases, with 14 bases lying between them. Germline V gene sequence: CDR1 SGHDN, CDR2 FVKESK. DNA of the CDR3: TGTGCCAGCAGCCGGGCCAACGCAATGAATGAGCAGTTCTTC. This gives the protein CASSRANAMNEQFF.

The gene calls are TRBV5-1 and TRBJ2-1, with D tentatively TRBD1 or TRBD2 (6 bases each). The CDR3 loop spans 15 amino acids. Germline assignment: CDR1 SGHRS and CDR2 YFSETQ. Trimming left V 0 bases short and J 2 bases short, with 9 bases between. In DNA, the CDR3 is TGCGCCAGCAGCTTGGGGGGGGCTACCTACAATGAGCAGTTCTTC. Its translation is CASSLGGATYNEQFF.

This chain connects TRBV4-3 to TRBJ2-3; D may be TRBD2 (7 bases). Between the trimmed V and J ends, which lost 3 bases and 6 bases, there was a span of 16 bases. This CDR3 comprises 15 residues. Germline V gene lookup returns CDR1 LGHNA and CDR2 YSLEER. DNA of the CDR3: TGCGCCAGCAGCCAGGACGGGGGGCTTTTCGATACGCAGTATTTT. Translated, it gives CASSQDGGLFDTQYF.

The chain recombines TRBV18 with TRBJ1-2; no clear D gene. V gave up 2 bases and J gave up 6 bases, with 4 bases separating them. The V gene's germline CDR1 is KGHSH and CDR2 LQKENI. This CDR3 spans 11 amino acids. The CDR3 DNA follows: TGTGCCAGCTCACCAGGGGATGGCTACACCTTC. Amino acids: CASSPGDGYTF.

This clone has just one count. The V call is TRBV7-9, the J call TRBJ2-3, with D maybe TRBD2 (6 bases). CDR3 size: 13 residues. Trimming shortened V by 4 bases and J by 4 bases, and 9 bases separated the two germline ends. Germline V CDR1 and CDR2: SEHNR, FQNEAQ (reference sequence). CDR3 DNA: TGTGCCAGCAGCTCTCGACTAGCAGATACGCAGTATTTT. Amino acids: CASSSRLADTQYF.

The rearrangement joins TRBV19 to TRBJ1-2; 8 bases are a match to TRBD1. Germline V lookup: CDR1 LNHDA, CDR2 SQIVND (reference sequence). The CDR3 extends over 13 amino acids. CDR3 amino acids: CATGQGIRYGYTF. CDR3 nucleotide sequence: TGTGCTACTGGACAGGGTATACGTTATGGCTACACCTTC.

The chain joins TRBV29-1 to TRBJ1-1; tentatively, D is TRBD1 (5 bases). There are 11 residues in the CDR3. The V end lost 3 bases, the J end lost 7 bases, and 9 bases lay between the germline ends. Germline assignment: CDR1 SQVTM and CDR2 ANQGSEA. The CDR3 spells CSVDRGREAFF. DNA for the CDR3: TGCAGCGTTGATAGGGGCCGTGAAGCTTTCTTT.

This clone was picked up a small number of times. The chain uses TRBV7-9 and TRBJ1-1; D might be TRBD1 (5 bases). The CDR3 extends over 16 amino acids. In germline, CDR1 is SEHNR, CDR2 FQNEAQ (reference sequence). Trimming took 1 base from V and 4 from J, leaving 16 bases between them. The CDR3 DNA is TGTGCCAGCAGCTTAGTTGGTCGGGGACCGAGCACTGAAGCTTTCTTT. It codes for CASSLVGRGPSTEAFF.

This clone was seen only a few times. The rearrangement joins TRBV5-6 to TRBJ1-6; the D gene is possibly TRBD1 (6 bases). The CDR3 consists of 16 residues. Per germline, CDR1 SGHDT and CDR2 YYEEEE. V lost 1 base and J 7 bases, leaving 15 bases between the germline ends. The CDR3: CASSLRGGSGNSPLHF. In nucleotides, the CDR3 is TGTGCCAGCAGCTTGAGGGGGGGCAGTGGCAATTCACCCCTCCACTTT.

The gene calls are TRBV27 and TRBJ1-3, with D tentatively TRBD1 (5 bases). CDR1 and CDR2 (germline): MNHEY, SMNVEV (reference sequence). The CDR3 totals 15 residues. The V end was cut by 2 bases, the J end by 4 bases, with 12 bases between. CDR3 in DNA: TGTGCCAGCAGTTTAAAGGGGCAGATAGGAAACACCATATATTTT. Translation: CASSLKGQIGNTIYF.

By sample fraction, this clone is large. The V gene is TRBV5-1, the J gene TRBJ2-7; a possible D gene is TRBD1 (6 bases). The germline gives CDR1 SGHRS, CDR2 YFSETQ. Trimming took off 3 bases at V and 1 base at J, with 14 bases between the two ends. This CDR3 is built from 15 residues. In nucleotides, the CDR3 is TGCGCCAGCAGCTACTCAGCCGGGACATCCTACGAGCAGTACTTC. This sequence encodes CASSYSAGTSYEQYF.

This clone is medium-sized. The rearrangement uses TRBV18 and TRBJ1-6; D unclear. V dropped 3 bases and J dropped 9 bases, with 12 bases sitting between them. Germline values: CDR1 KGHSH, CDR2 LQKENI. The CDR3 runs to 14 residues. DNA of the CDR3: TGTGCCAGCTCACCTTCCACAGTGAGTTCACCCCTCCACTTT. Its protein product is CASSPSTVSSPLHF.

The genes are TRBV5-4 and TRBJ2-1, with 7 bases matching TRBD1. The CDR3 loop spans 16 amino acids. In germline, CDR1 is SGHNT, CDR2 YYREEE (reference sequence). The trim removed 4 bases at V and 2 bases at J, leaving 9 bases unmatched. CDR3 sequence reads: CASSDELGGPYNEQFF. In nucleotides, the CDR3 is TGTGCCAGCAGCGACGAGCTAGGGGGCCCCTACAATGAGCAGTTCTTC.

V usage is TRBV18 and J usage is TRBJ2-2, with D unresolved. Germline V gene lookup returns CDR1 KGHSH and CDR2 LQKENI. The length of the CDR3 is 13 residues. With 0 bases removed from V and 1 base from J, the gap between germline ends came to 0 bases. The CDR3 DNA sequence: TGTGCCAGCTCACCACCGAACACCGGGGAGCTGTTTTTT. Translated, it gives CASSPPNTGELFF.

The chain employs TRBV6-6 and TRBJ1-5, with a tentative D call TRBD1 (6 bases). Germline-derived CDR1 and CDR2 are MNHNY and SVGAGI (reference sequence). Trimming stripped 6 bases from V and 3 bases from J, with 15 bases between. The length of the CDR3 is 15 residues. The CDR3 loop is CASRAPNRANQPQHF. The CDR3 DNA is TGTGCCAGCAGGGCTCCTAACAGGGCCAATCAGCCCCAGCATTTT.

This chain connects TRBV7-6 to TRBJ2-5; the D call may be TRBD1 or TRBD2 (6 bases each). This CDR3 contains 14 residues. Germline V CDR1 and CDR2: SGHVS, FNYEAQ. The germline V and J ends were trimmed by 5 bases and 6 bases, with 16 bases remaining between them. This chain's CDR3 is CASSAAVGGKTQYF. The CDR3 nucleotides are TGTGCCAGCAGCGCAGCGGTAGGGGGGAAGACCCAGTACTTC.